These T cell receptor beta chains were read from a single sample in a study of cytomegalovirus exposure and HLA in healthy donors. Sequencing used immunoSEQ multiplex PCR; TCRdb keeps in-frame clones, though not all of them. The sample lists under 300,000 clones, about 81% occurring once. Material for sequencing was PBMCs. The receptors derive from a woman aged 55 to 70 in good health and CMV-seropositive. Both conserved end residues are part of each CDR3. The order of the fields is D gene, J gene, clone size, V gene, CDR3 DNA, CDR3 protein. D genes are given only for firm matches. Size tells how often a clone was seen (once, few, many) or the class of an expanded clone, and some rows leave it out.

d_gene: TRBD2
j_gene: TRBJ2-7
abundance: .
v_gene: TRBV7-2
CDR3nt: TGTGCCAGCAGCTCGGGACTAGCAGTGTACGAGCAGTACTTC
CDR3aa: CASSSGLAVYEQYF

d_gene: .
j_gene: TRBJ2-1
abundance: few
v_gene: TRBV7-6
CDR3nt: TGTGCCAGCAGCTTATCGACAGCAAATGAGCAGTTCTTC
CDR3aa: CASSLSTANEQFF

d_gene: .
j_gene: TRBJ2-7
abundance: once
v_gene: TRBV7-9
CDR3nt: TGTGCCAGCAGCGCCGTGTTTACCCGCCAGGGCTCCGAGCAGTACTTC
CDR3aa: CASSAVFTRQGSEQYF

d_gene: .
j_gene: TRBJ2-2
abundance: .
v_gene: TRBV28
CDR3nt: TGTGCCAGCAGTTCCCGCTTTAAGGGGGGGCGGAACACCGGGGAGCTGTTTTTT
CDR3aa: CASSSRFKGGRNTGELFF

d_gene: TRBD1
j_gene: TRBJ1-6
abundance: .
v_gene: TRBV28
CDR3nt: TGTGCCAGCAGTTTCCTCAGGGGGCATTCACCCCTCCACTTT
CDR3aa: CASSFLRGHSPLHF

d_gene: TRBD1
j_gene: TRBJ1-2
abundance: .
v_gene: TRBV19
CDR3nt: TGTGCCAGTAGTCTGACAGGGCGCTATGGCTACACCTTC
CDR3aa: CASSLTGRYGYTF

d_gene: TRBD1
j_gene: TRBJ1-1
abundance: .
v_gene: TRBV9
CDR3nt: TGTGCCAGCAGCGTAGCTGGGGACAGGGCGGCTTTCTTT
CDR3aa: CASSVAGDRAAFF

d_gene: .
j_gene: TRBJ2-7
abundance: .
v_gene: TRBV5-6
CDR3nt: TGTGCCAGCAGCCCAAGGGGGTACGAGCAGTACTTC
CDR3aa: CASSPRGYEQYF

d_gene: TRBD2
j_gene: TRBJ2-1
abundance: .
v_gene: TRBV7-2
CDR3nt: TGTGCCAGCAGCCGGACTAGCTTGGGTGAGCAGTTCTTC
CDR3aa: CASSRTSLGEQFF

d_gene: TRBD1
j_gene: TRBJ2-7
abundance: .
v_gene: TRBV19
CDR3nt: TGTGCCAGTCGCAACAGGGGTAGCTCCTACGAGCAGTACTTC
CDR3aa: CASRNRGSSYEQYF

d_gene: .
j_gene: TRBJ2-7
abundance: .
v_gene: TRBV5-4
CDR3nt: TGTGCCAGCAGCTTGTTTCGGGAGCAGTACTTC
CDR3aa: CASSLFREQYF

d_gene: TRBD2
j_gene: TRBJ2-1
abundance: .
v_gene: TRBV30
CDR3nt: TGTGCCTGGAGTGAACTAGCGGGGGGGGTTGAGCAGTTCTTC
CDR3aa: CAWSELAGGVEQFF

d_gene: .
j_gene: TRBJ2-7
abundance: .
v_gene: TRBV7-9
CDR3nt: TGTGCCAGCAGCCGGGACGAGCAGTACTTC
CDR3aa: CASSRDEQYF

d_gene: TRBD1
j_gene: TRBJ1-4
abundance: .
v_gene: TRBV25-1
CDR3nt: TGTGCCAGCAGTGCCAGGACCGGGACAGGGGATGAAAAACTGTTTTTT
CDR3aa: CASSARTGTGDEKLFF

d_gene: .
j_gene: TRBJ2-4
abundance: .
v_gene: TRBV7-9
CDR3nt: TGTGCCCTGGGGGGGCTGGGCAGCATTCAGTACTTC
CDR3aa: CALGGLGSIQYF

d_gene: .
j_gene: TRBJ2-3
abundance: few
v_gene: TRBV29-1
CDR3nt: TGCAGCGTTGAAGGGAGGCCGTCTAGCACAGATACGCAGTATTTT
CDR3aa: CSVEGRPSSTDTQYF

d_gene: .
j_gene: TRBJ1-3
abundance: .
v_gene: TRBV5-4
CDR3nt: TGTGCCAGCAGCTTGTTCGTCGGGGGTTCTGGAAACACCATATATTTT
CDR3aa: CASSLFVGGSGNTIYF

d_gene: TRBD2
j_gene: TRBJ2-1
abundance: .
v_gene: TRBV19
CDR3nt: TGTGCCAGTAGTATGGGGAGCCTGACTAGCGGGAGGAACCGCAATGAGCAGTTCTTC
CDR3aa: CASSMGSLTSGRNRNEQFF

d_gene: .
j_gene: TRBJ2-7
abundance: .
v_gene: TRBV5-1
CDR3nt: TGCGCCAGCAGCTTGAGGTACAGTCTCGACGAGCAGTACTTC
CDR3aa: CASSLRYSLDEQYF

d_gene: TRBD2
j_gene: TRBJ2-1
abundance: once
v_gene: TRBV2
CDR3nt: TGTGCCAGCAGTGAAGATGGGACTAGCGGGAATGAGCAGTTCTTC
CDR3aa: CASSEDGTSGNEQFF

d_gene: TRBD2
j_gene: TRBJ2-1
abundance: .
v_gene: TRBV7-3
CDR3nt: TGTGCCAGCAGCTTAATGGCTAGCGGGGCATACAATGAGCAGTTCTTC
CDR3aa: CASSLMASGAYNEQFF

d_gene: .
j_gene: TRBJ1-5
abundance: .
v_gene: TRBV6-5
CDR3nt: TGTGCCAGCAGTTACTCTAGCAATAGCAATCAGCCCCAGCATTTT
CDR3aa: CASSYSSNSNQPQHF

d_gene: TRBD2
j_gene: TRBJ2-7
abundance: few
v_gene: TRBV5-6
CDR3nt: TGTGCCAGCAGCTTGGCGGCGGGAGCGAAACTCTACGAGCAGTACTTC
CDR3aa: CASSLAAGAKLYEQYF

d_gene: .
j_gene: TRBJ1-2
abundance: .
v_gene: TRBV2
CDR3nt: TGTGCCAGCAGACCGGGACCATCAGGGGCCCACACCTTC
CDR3aa: CASRPGPSGAHTF

d_gene: .
j_gene: TRBJ2-7
abundance: once
v_gene: TRBV7-8
CDR3nt: TGTGCCAGCAGCTTATCCGCCGGGTCAGACTACGAGCAGTACTTC
CDR3aa: CASSLSAGSDYEQYF

d_gene: .
j_gene: TRBJ2-3
abundance: .
v_gene: TRBV7-2
CDR3nt: TGTGCCAGCACCCTAGGGGGGGGAGATACGCAGTATTTT
CDR3aa: CASTLGGGDTQYF

d_gene: TRBD1
j_gene: TRBJ2-4
abundance: .
v_gene: TRBV5-1
CDR3nt: TGCGCCAGCAGCTTGGGGACAGGGAAGAGGGGCAAAAACATTCAGTACTTC
CDR3aa: CASSLGTGKRGKNIQYF

d_gene: .
j_gene: TRBJ2-7
abundance: .
v_gene: TRBV7-9
CDR3nt: TGTGCCAGCAGCTTAGGGTTGCGGTTATCCTACGAGCAGTACTTC
CDR3aa: CASSLGLRLSYEQYF

d_gene: .
j_gene: TRBJ1-1
abundance: once
v_gene: TRBV9
CDR3nt: TGTGCCAGCAGCCCCTCTCCCTCCGGTAACACTGAAGCTTTCTTT
CDR3aa: CASSPSPSGNTEAFF

d_gene: .
j_gene: TRBJ2-6
abundance: .
v_gene: TRBV6-1
CDR3nt: TGTGCCAGCAGTGAAAATCCGGCAGGGGTTATCTCTGGGGCCAACGTCCTGACTTTC
CDR3aa: CASSENPAGVISGANVLTF

d_gene: .
j_gene: TRBJ2-1
abundance: .
v_gene: TRBV7-9
CDR3nt: TGTGCCAGCAGCTTACCCGTCAGCAGGGTCTACAATGAGCAGTTCTTC
CDR3aa: CASSLPVSRVYNEQFF

d_gene: .
j_gene: TRBJ2-7
abundance: .
v_gene: TRBV5-1
CDR3nt: TGCGCCAGCAGCACCTCCGGGACAAGCACCTACGAGCAGTACTTC
CDR3aa: CASSTSGTSTYEQYF

d_gene: .
j_gene: TRBJ2-7
abundance: .
v_gene: TRBV28
CDR3nt: TGTGCCAGCAGTCTGGGACTCCTCGGGGCGGGCGACGAGCAGTACTTC
CDR3aa: CASSLGLLGAGDEQYF

d_gene: TRBD2
j_gene: TRBJ2-1
abundance: .
v_gene: TRBV6-1
CDR3nt: TGTGCCAGCAGTGATAGCGGGAGGCCCTACAATGAGCAGTTCTTC
CDR3aa: CASSDSGRPYNEQFF

d_gene: .
j_gene: TRBJ2-3
abundance: .
v_gene: TRBV5-4
CDR3nt: TGTGCCAGCAGCTTACAGGGTCCCACAGATACGCAGTATTTT
CDR3aa: CASSLQGPTDTQYF

d_gene: .
j_gene: TRBJ2-3
abundance: .
v_gene: TRBV6-5
CDR3nt: TGTGCCAGCAGTCAGAGCACAGATACGCAGTATTTT
CDR3aa: CASSQSTDTQYF

d_gene: TRBD2
j_gene: TRBJ2-5
abundance: .
v_gene: TRBV29-1
CDR3nt: TGCAGCGCCAGAGAGGGACTAGAATGGGAGCAGTACTTC
CDR3aa: CSAREGLEWEQYF

d_gene: .
j_gene: TRBJ1-2
abundance: .
v_gene: TRBV5-6
CDR3nt: TGTGCCAGCCGATGGGAACCGACAGAGAACTATGGCTACACCTTC
CDR3aa: CASRWEPTENYGYTF

d_gene: .
j_gene: TRBJ1-1
abundance: .
v_gene: TRBV7-2
CDR3nt: TGTGCCAGCAGCTTGGGAGACTTGAACACTGAAGCTTTCTTT
CDR3aa: CASSLGDLNTEAFF

d_gene: .
j_gene: TRBJ2-5
abundance: .
v_gene: TRBV27
CDR3nt: TGTGCCAGCAGGTCCCTCAGCGGACAAGAGACCCAGTACTTC
CDR3aa: CASRSLSGQETQYF

d_gene: .
j_gene: TRBJ2-7
abundance: .
v_gene: TRBV18
CDR3nt: TGTGCCAGCTCACCACGAGCGAACAGGCCCTACGAGCAGTACTTC
CDR3aa: CASSPRANRPYEQYF

d_gene: .
j_gene: TRBJ1-1
abundance: .
v_gene: TRBV2
CDR3nt: TGTGCCAGCAGTACGGACAGTCTGCCTGAAGCTTTCTTT
CDR3aa: CASSTDSLPEAFF

d_gene: .
j_gene: TRBJ2-3
abundance: .
v_gene: TRBV5-6
CDR3nt: TGTGCCAGCAGGGTGGGGCTTGGCACAGATACGCAGTATTTT
CDR3aa: CASRVGLGTDTQYF

d_gene: .
j_gene: TRBJ1-3
abundance: .
v_gene: TRBV5-1
CDR3nt: TGCGCCAGCCAAAATATTCCTGCCAGGGGAAACACCATATATTTT
CDR3aa: CASQNIPARGNTIYF

d_gene: .
j_gene: TRBJ2-7
abundance: .
v_gene: TRBV12-5
CDR3nt: TGTGCTAGTGGTTTGGCCCGCGGGAATATCTACGAGCAGTACTTC
CDR3aa: CASGLARGNIYEQYF

d_gene: TRBD2
j_gene: TRBJ2-1
abundance: .
v_gene: TRBV29-1
CDR3nt: TGCAGCGTTGTTCCCCCCGGGACTAGCGTCCACAATGAGCAGTTCTTC
CDR3aa: CSVVPPGTSVHNEQFF